Listed below are T cell receptor beta chains from one sample, sequenced in a study of CD8 T cells in Susac syndrome. TCRdb re-analysed the immunoSEQ multiplex PCR reads in MiXCR, keeping a single row per CDR3 protein. This table has more than 95,000 distinct CDR3 sequences, just over 90% appearing once. Material for sequencing was CD8+ T cells from PBMCs. Receptor source: a human donor with multiple sclerosis. The CDR3 runs from the conserved cysteine through the conserved F or W.

>TRBV6-1|TRBJ2-3|18
CASRGPSSVRHNTDTQYF
>TRBV18|TRBJ1-1|16
CASSPTDRFRNTEAFF
>TRBV5-4|TRBJ2-4|17
CASSLPSSGESFDIQYF
>TRBV4-1|TRBJ1-6|15
CASSQVVGKDSPLHF
>TRBV7-8|TRBJ1-3|14
CASSLGGAGNTIYF
>TRBV7-9|TRBJ2-3|18
CASSLVVEGHNSTDTQYF
>TRBV7-9|TRBJ2-2|12
CASSLRVKELFF
>TRBV12-3/TRBV12-4|TRBJ2-5|16
CASSSAGTELQKTQYF
>TRBV24-1|TRBJ2-7|13
CATSGSSSYEQYF
>TRBV4-2|TRBJ1-3|16
CASSQDGTGTGNTIYF
>TRBV7-3|TRBJ1-1|14
CASSPVHGYTEAFF
>TRBV27|TRBJ2-5|15
CASSWFGGGLETQYF
>TRBV7-9|TRBJ2-7|15
CASSPGLAGGYEQYF